This section outlines one T cell receptor (beta chain) sequence together with its context. Its antigen remains unidentified. V shed 4 bases, J shed 8 bases, and the junction held 7 bases outside the gene matches. CDR3 size: 13 residues. CDR1 is SGHVS, CDR2 FQNEAQ, per germline. This record comes from a study of a mutant IDH1 vaccine in newly diagnosed glioma. Study-wide context: Earlier therapy was either radiotherapy, temozolomide, or both, and most got both.

Time point in this sample: baseline, week 1 (first vaccination visit). The treatment denotes: pre-vaccination baseline after standard-of-care therapy. Only in-frame clones appear in the TCRdb table, and some are missing; sequencing was by immunoSEQ multiplex PCR. The table includes over 55,000 clones, around 82% detected once. The study, taken as a whole, reports: A vaccine-induced immune response developed in roughly 93% of the patients. Pseudoprogression looked unconnected to shifts in top peripheral T cell clonotypes.

This chain joins TRBV7-8 and TRBJ1-1; 7 bases match TRBD1. The specimen comprised peripheral blood mononuclear cells (PBMCs), sampled from a glioma patient treated with radiotherapy, temozolomide or both. This receptor was taken from a woman between 18 and 29 years old with glioma. Some clones in this sample may be carry-over from other donors' samples. As DNA, the CDR3 is TGTGCCAGCAGCTCGACAGGGTTGGGGGAAGCTTTCTTT. This codes for CASSSTGLGEAFF.